This T cell receptor beta chain was recovered during a study of regulatory T cells in long-lasting Graves disease. Trimming removed 6 bases from V and 5 bases from J; junction bases left unmatched: 6. The CDR3 loop spans 14 amino acids. The germline CDR1 and CDR2 sequences are WNHNN and SYGVQD (reference sequence). Notes on the study in general: Gene preferences differed: TRBV28, TRBJ1-2, TRBJ2-5 in persistent cases. The number of shared public clonotypes was higher in persistent patients (around 2,700) than new patients (more than 850).

iRepertoire HTBI primers and Arm-PCR of CDR3 regions built TCR beta libraries. In the original workflow: In the combined samples, roughly 62 TRBV and 14 TRBJ segments were identified. One entry per CDR3 protein, called by TCRdb with MiXCR from the multiplex PCR reads. These V and J calls are TCRdb output, not the study's own analysis. Of over 250,000 distinct CDR3 sequences listed, around 21% were seen once; the top ten hold approximately 60%. This clonotype was seen more than once but under ten times. The target antigen is unknown. Regarding time point: persistent/refractory GD, antithyroid drugs over 5 years with positive TRAb. Extracted PBMC RNA gave rise to the TCR library.

Sequenced material: peripheral blood mononuclear cells (PBMCs), taken when the disease was refractory, from a patient treated with antithyroid drugs. The rearrangement uses TRBV10-1 and TRBJ2-5; 10 bases line up with TRBD2. This TCR derives from a female donor with Graves disease. CDR3 nucleotide sequence: TGCGCCAGCAGGCTGGTACTAGCGGGGGAGACCCAGTACTTC. Translated: CASRLVLAGETQYF.